The 24 T cell receptor beta chains below come from one sample, sequenced in a study of blood T cells in healthy people across ages. Alongside a J-beta primer mix, a sample-barcoded 5' primer served in a second PCR lasting about 6 to 11 cycles. TCRdb redid the calling of the 5' RACE reads with MiXCR, one entry per CDR3 protein. There are about 500,000 distinct CDR3 sequences in the sample; around 24% occur only once, and approximately 10% lies in the top ten. The same data also went into a second study, on T cells of mothers and their children.

The specimen sequenced was blood. The origin of the receptors is a boy between 10 and 17 years old in good health.

This clonotype showed up just a few times. V gene TRBV4-3 combines with J gene TRBJ2-7, with a possible D match to TRBD1 (6 bases). The CDR3 is made up of 15 amino acids. The V gene lost 0 bases and the J gene lost 3 bases, with 12 bases spanning the gap. Germline-derived CDR1 and CDR2 are LGHNA and YSLEER. The CDR3 loop is CASSQDRRGFYEQYF. The DNA of the CDR3 is TGCGCCAGCAGCCAAGACCGCAGGGGATTCTACGAGCAGTACTTC.

The chain is built from TRBV2 and TRBJ2-5; 8 positions match TRBD2. The CDR3 has 17 amino acids. Losses at the gene ends were 8 bases for V and 0 bases for J; bases not matched to a gene: 14. Germline loops: CDR1 SNHLY, CDR2 FYNNEI. CDR3 sequence: CASLTLVLAGYQETQYF. The CDR3 DNA reads TGTGCCAGCTTAACGCTGGTGTTAGCGGGGTACCAAGAGACCCAGTACTTC.

In its sample, this clonotype was seen a few times. This chain joins TRBV6-1 and TRBJ2-5; TRBD2 matches at 11 bases. The J call is doubtful: the DNA matches TRBJ2-7 better. The CDR3 loop spans 15 amino acids. Germline V gene sequence: CDR1 MNHNS, CDR2 SASEGT. The DNA of the CDR3 is TGTGCCAGCAGTAAGGTACTAGCGGGAGTAATCGAGCAGTACTTC. Translation gives CASSKVLAGVIEQYF.

This clonotype has a handful of counts. The junction departs from the called germline gene at one end, perhaps through a read error. This chain joins TRBV10-3 and TRBJ2-1; 7 bases align to TRBD2. The CDR3 is 17 amino acids. From germline, CDR1 is ENHRY and CDR2 SYGVKD. The CDR3 sequence is CAISEGWGGSSYNGQFF. CDR3 nucleotide sequence: TGTGCCATCAGTGAAGGATGGGGGGGGAGCTCCTACAATGGGCAGTTCTTC.

The chain is built from TRBV11-1 and TRBJ2-7; no clear D gene. Germline CDR1 and CDR2: SGHAT and FQDESV (reference sequence). Trimming took 2 bases from V and 0 from J, leaving 5 bases between them. CDR3 length: 13 amino acids. The CDR3 coding sequence is TGTGCCAGCAGCTTACTCAACTCCTACGAGCAGTACTTC. Its translation is CASSLLNSYEQYF.

The rearrangement joins TRBV6-5 to TRBJ2-1, with 8 bases matching TRBD2. Germline trimming cut 2 bases from V and 6 bases from J; bases unmatched to any gene: 3. The CDR3 runs to 14 residues. Germline loops: CDR1 MNHEY, CDR2 SVGAGI. CDR3 sequence reads: CASSYGGTSNEQFF. The CDR3, as DNA: TGTGCCAGCAGTTACGGCGGGACTAGCAATGAGCAGTTCTTC.

The chain employs TRBV28 and TRBJ1-1; D might be TRBD1 (5 bases). Germline values: CDR1 MDHEN, CDR2 SYDVKM. The CDR3 sequence is 14 residues long. V lost 6 bases, J lost 6 bases, and 17 bases lay in between. The DNA of the CDR3 is TGTGCCAGCAGCTTGGTAGGGGCAAAGGCTGAAGCTTTCTTT. Protein sequence: CASSLVGAKAEAFF.

This clonotype was recorded a few times. The rearrangement links TRBV9 to TRBJ2-5; D may be TRBD2 (6 bases). Trimming removed 0 bases from V and 5 bases from J, with 17 bases in between. Germline values: CDR1 SGDLS, CDR2 YYNGEE. This CDR3 is built from 16 residues. In DNA form, the CDR3 reads TGTGCCAGCAGCGTAGGGTGGGTTTCGGGGGAGGAGACCCAGTACTTC. Amino acids: CASSVGWVSGEETQYF.

The count of this clonotype is one. The chain recombines TRBV18 with TRBJ2-3; 10 nucleotides agree with TRBD2. This CDR3 comprises 16 residues. Per germline, CDR1 KGHSH and CDR2 LQKENI. Trimming cost V 0 bases and J 4 bases; bases outside gene matches: 4. This chain's CDR3 is CASSPPGLARADTQYF. CDR3 nucleotide sequence: TGTGCCAGCTCACCACCGGGACTAGCGCGGGCAGATACGCAGTATTTT.

This clonotype was seen only a few times. The chain is built from TRBV15 and TRBJ1-5, with D possibly TRBD1 on 6 matching bases. Trimming left V 5 bases short and J 0 bases short, with 35 bases between. Germline V gene sequence: CDR1 LNHNV, CDR2 YYDKDF (reference sequence). The CDR3 sequence is 23 residues long. CDR3 loop: CATSSKQGPRRGGVLYSNQPQHF. The CDR3 DNA is TGTGCCACCAGCTCAAAACAGGGCCCGAGGAGGGGAGGAGTCCTATATAGCAATCAGCCCCAGCATTTT. Using reference TRBV15 and TRBJ1-5 for the parts outside the CDR3, the full variable domain is DAMVIQNPRYQVTQFGKPVTLSCSQTLNHNVMYWYQQKSSQAPKLLFHYYDKDFNNEADTPDNFQSRRPNTSFCFLDIRSPGLGDTAMYLCATSSKQGPRRGGVLYSNQPQHFGDGTRLSIL.

This chain uses TRBV28 with TRBJ2-5; possibly TRBD2 for D (5 bases). The V end was cut by 4 bases, the J end by 3 bases, with 15 bases between. CDR1 is MDHEN and CDR2 is SYDVKM in the germline V gene. The CDR3 has 15 amino acids. The CDR3 DNA reads as TGTGCCAGCAGTTCCGGGCGACGGGAAGAAGAGACCCAGTACTTC. Its translation is CASSSGRREEETQYF.

This clonotype has just one count. V is TRBV9 and J is TRBJ2-1; 8 nucleotides agree with TRBD2. From germline, CDR1 is SGDLS and CDR2 YYNGEE. Trimming removed 4 bases from V and 5 bases from J; junction bases left unmatched: 8. The CDR3 contains 15 residues. Here the CDR3 DNA reads TGTGCCAGCAGCCCCAGCGGGAGAAAAGACAATGAGCAGTTCTTC. Translated: CASSPSGRKDNEQFF.

This clonotype came up a few times. The chain employs TRBV6-6 and TRBJ2-2; 9 bases match TRBD2. CDR3 length: 16 residues. Germline values: CDR1 MNHNY, CDR2 SVGAGI (reference sequence). J was trimmed by 2 bases and V by 5 bases; bases with no gene match: 6. CDR3: CASSSPSGINTGELFF. CDR3 nucleotide sequence: TGTGCCAGCAGTAGCCCTAGCGGGATAAACACCGGGGAGCTGTTTTTT.

The V and J genes are TRBV7-2 and TRBJ2-2, with 7 bases matching TRBD2. J lost 6 bases, V lost 5 bases, and 9 bases had no gene match. CDR3 length: 15 residues. Germline V gene lookup returns CDR1 SGHTA and CDR2 FQGNSA. The CDR3 coding sequence is TGTGCCAGCAGCCCCCCGTGGACTAGTTCCGGGGAGCTGTTTTTT. Translating gives CASSPPWTSSGELFF.

This chain uses TRBV6-1 with TRBJ1-5, with unresolved D. CDR3 length: 13 residues. Germline lookup yields CDR1 MNHNS and CDR2 SASEGT. The V and J ends lost 5 bases and 5 bases respectively, with 10 bases between them. This CDR3 reads CASSQERYQPQHF. The CDR3 DNA is TGTGCCAGCAGTCAGGAGAGGTATCAGCCCCAGCATTTT.

Ten or more counts support this clonotype. This sequence joins TRBV7-9 and TRBJ1-4; D remains unclear. V was clipped by 1 base and J by 8 bases, with 8 bases between them. This CDR3 contains 13 residues. Germline CDR1 and CDR2: SEHNR and FQNEAQ (reference sequence). Here the CDR3 reads CASSLGGGEKLFF. CDR3 nucleotides: TGTGCCAGCAGCTTAGGGGGAGGAGAAAAACTGTTTTTT. Together with reference TRBV7-9 and TRBJ1-4, the CDR3 gives the full variable domain: DTGVSQNPRHKITKRGQNVTFRCDPISEHNRLYWYRQTLGQGPEFLTYFQNEAQLEKSRLLSDRFSAERPKGSFSTLEIQRTEQGDSAMYLCASSLGGGEKLFFGSGTQLSVL.

The chain links TRBV7-9 to TRBJ1-3; D is unclear. The CDR3 is made up of 13 amino acids. The germline V and J ends were trimmed by 5 bases and 8 bases, with 13 bases remaining between them. The germline V gene has CDR1 SEHNR and CDR2 FQNEAQ (reference sequence). The CDR3: CASSPRASYTIYF. The CDR3 DNA sequence: TGTGCCAGCAGCCCCCGGGCCAGCTACACCATATATTTT.

The chain is built from TRBV7-2 and TRBJ2-1; D not resolved. The CDR3 is 13 amino acids. Between the trimmed V and J ends, which lost 7 bases and 5 bases, there was a span of 12 bases. CDR1 SGHTA and CDR2 FQGNSA come from the germline V gene. CDR3 protein: CASTVGWDNEQFF. Here the CDR3 DNA reads TGTGCCAGCACCGTCGGATGGGACAATGAGCAGTTCTTC.

This clonotype appeared a single time. The gene calls are TRBV4-3 and TRBJ2-3, with D unclear. Germline loops: CDR1 LGHNA, CDR2 YSLEER. V lost 2 bases and J 6 bases, leaving 15 bases between the germline ends. There are 15 residues in the CDR3. The CDR3 protein is CASSQFRGSGDTQYF. The CDR3 region has the DNA TGCGCCAGCAGCCAATTTCGTGGATCAGGCGATACGCAGTATTTT.

This clonotype occurred once. V and J are TRBV20-1 and TRBJ1-2; tentative D call: TRBD1 (6 bases). This CDR3 is 15 amino acids long. V lost 2 bases, J lost 2 bases, and 15 bases lay in between. Germline assignment: CDR1 DFQATT and CDR2 SNEGSKA (reference sequence). In DNA, the CDR3 is TGCAGTGCTAGATCGACAACAGGGAAAAACTATGGCTACACCTTC. Translated: CSARSTTGKNYGYTF.

The sample holds a few counts of this clonotype. This chain links TRBV10-3 with TRBJ2-3, with 9 bases aligning to TRBD2. V trimming: 7 bases; J trimming: 0 bases; junction bases outside the gene matches: 14. Germline loops: CDR1 ENHRY, CDR2 SYGVKD. The CDR3 is made up of 18 amino acids. CDR3 amino acids: CAITPAGGRESSTDTQYF. CDR3 coding DNA: TGTGCCATCACCCCAGCGGGGGGCCGAGAGTCTAGCACAGATACGCAGTATTTT.

This clonotype was counted at least ten times. The chain couples TRBV4-1 to TRBJ2-1; 7 positions match TRBD2. The V gene's germline CDR1 is MGHRA and CDR2 YSYEKL. The CDR3 is 15 residues long. V gave up 6 bases and J gave up 6 bases; unmatched junction bases: 11. In DNA, the CDR3 is TGCGCCAGCAGAGGTGGCGGGAGCGGTCTCAATGAGCAGTTCTTC. Translation: CASRGGGSGLNEQFF.

The rearrangement joins TRBV6-5 to TRBJ1-4; D remains ambiguous. Germline V gene data show CDR1 as MNHEY and CDR2 as SVGAGI. V lost 2 bases, J lost 0 bases, and 10 bases lay in between. The CDR3 is 16 amino acids. CDR3 in amino acids: CASSYRATATNEKLFF. The CDR3 region has the DNA TGTGCCAGCAGTTACCGGGCGACTGCAACTAATGAAAAACTGTTTTTT.

J is TRBJ1-2 and V is TRBV27; tentatively, D is TRBD1 (5 bases). Trimming left V 0 bases short and J 5 bases short, with 13 bases between. Germline-derived CDR1 and CDR2 are MNHEY and SMNVEV (reference sequence). The CDR3 length is 15 residues. The DNA of the CDR3 is TGTGCCAGCAGTTTATCTGGGGCGGGGGGTTATGGCTACACCTTC. The encoded protein is CASSLSGAGGYGYTF.